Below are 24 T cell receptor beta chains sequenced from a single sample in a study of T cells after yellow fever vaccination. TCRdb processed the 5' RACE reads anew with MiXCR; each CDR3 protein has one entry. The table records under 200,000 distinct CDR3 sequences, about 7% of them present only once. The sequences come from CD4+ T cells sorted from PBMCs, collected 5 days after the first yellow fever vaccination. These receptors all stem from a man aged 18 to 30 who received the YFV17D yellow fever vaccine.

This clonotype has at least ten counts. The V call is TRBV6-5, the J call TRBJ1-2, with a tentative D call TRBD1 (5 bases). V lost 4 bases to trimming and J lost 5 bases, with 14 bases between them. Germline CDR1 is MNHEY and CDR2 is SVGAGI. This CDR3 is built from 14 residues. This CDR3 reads CASSLGGGPYGYTF. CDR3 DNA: TGTGCCAGCAGTTTGGGGGGAGGGCCGTATGGCTACACCTTC.

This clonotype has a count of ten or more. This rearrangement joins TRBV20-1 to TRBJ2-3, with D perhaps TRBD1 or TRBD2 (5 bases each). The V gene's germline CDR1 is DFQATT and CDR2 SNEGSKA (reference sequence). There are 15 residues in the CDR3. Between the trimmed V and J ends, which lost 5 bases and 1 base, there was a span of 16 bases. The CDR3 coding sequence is TGCAGTGCTGCGGGTCGGCTAGGGGGCACAGATACGCAGTATTTT. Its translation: CSAAGRLGGTDTQYF.

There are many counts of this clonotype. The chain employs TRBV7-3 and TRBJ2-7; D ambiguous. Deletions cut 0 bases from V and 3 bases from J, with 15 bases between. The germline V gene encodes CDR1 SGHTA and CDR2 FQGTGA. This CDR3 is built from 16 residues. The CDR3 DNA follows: TGTGCCAGCAGCTTAACGGGTGGTTCCCCCATCTACGAGCAGTACTTC. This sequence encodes CASSLTGGSPIYEQYF.

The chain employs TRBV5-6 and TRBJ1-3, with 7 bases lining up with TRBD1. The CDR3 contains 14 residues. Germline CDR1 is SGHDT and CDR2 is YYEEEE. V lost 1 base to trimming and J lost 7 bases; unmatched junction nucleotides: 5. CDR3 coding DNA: TGTGCCAGCAGCTTGATAGGGGGCTACAACACCATATATTTT. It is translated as CASSLIGGYNTIYF.

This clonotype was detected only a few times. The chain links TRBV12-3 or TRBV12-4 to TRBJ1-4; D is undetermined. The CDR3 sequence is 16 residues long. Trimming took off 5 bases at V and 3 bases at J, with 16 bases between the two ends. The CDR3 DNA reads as TGTGCCAGCAGTCCAGGAGTTTCCTTAGCTAATGAAAAACTGTTTTTT. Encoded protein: CASSPGVSLANEKLFF.

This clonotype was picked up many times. The CDR3 loop reads CASSLLDSLYEQYF. CDR3 coding DNA: TGCGCCAGCAGCTTGCTAGACAGCTTATACGAGCAGTACTTC. V and J are TRBV5-1 and TRBJ2-7, with D maybe TRBD1 (5 bases). Germline lookup yields CDR1 SGHRS and CDR2 YFSETQ. The CDR3 length is 14 residues. V was cut by 1 base and J by 4 bases, with 12 bases left in between.

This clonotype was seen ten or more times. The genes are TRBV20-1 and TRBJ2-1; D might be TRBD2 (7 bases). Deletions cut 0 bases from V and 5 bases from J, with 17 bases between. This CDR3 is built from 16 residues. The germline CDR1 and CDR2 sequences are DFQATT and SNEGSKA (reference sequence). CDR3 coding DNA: TGCAGTGCTAGAGATCCAAATCGGGGGGCTGACAATGAGCAGTTCTTC. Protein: CSARDPNRGADNEQFF.

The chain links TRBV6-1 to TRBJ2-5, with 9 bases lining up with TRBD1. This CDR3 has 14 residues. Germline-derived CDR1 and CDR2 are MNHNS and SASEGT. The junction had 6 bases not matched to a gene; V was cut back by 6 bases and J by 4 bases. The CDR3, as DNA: TGTGCCAGCAGGCTACAGGGGGCTGGAGAGACCCAGTACTTC. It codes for CASRLQGAGETQYF.

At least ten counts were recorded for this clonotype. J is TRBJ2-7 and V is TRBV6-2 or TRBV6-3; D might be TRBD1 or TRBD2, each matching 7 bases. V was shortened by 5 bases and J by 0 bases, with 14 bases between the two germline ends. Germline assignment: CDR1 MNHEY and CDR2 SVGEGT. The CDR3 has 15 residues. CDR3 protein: CASSASGTASYEQYF. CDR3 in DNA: TGTGCCAGCAGTGCGAGCGGGACAGCCTCCTACGAGCAGTACTTC.

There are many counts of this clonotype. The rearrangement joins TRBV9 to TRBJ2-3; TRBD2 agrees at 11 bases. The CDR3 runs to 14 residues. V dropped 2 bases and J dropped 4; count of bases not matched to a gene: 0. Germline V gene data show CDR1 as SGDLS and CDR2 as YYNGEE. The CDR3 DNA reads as TGTGCCAGCAGCGTTAGCGGGGGGGCAGATACGCAGTATTTT. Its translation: CASSVSGGADTQYF.

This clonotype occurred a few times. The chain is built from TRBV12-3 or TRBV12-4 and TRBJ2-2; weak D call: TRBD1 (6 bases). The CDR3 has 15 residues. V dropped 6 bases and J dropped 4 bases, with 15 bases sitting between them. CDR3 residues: CASRQRGSSTGELFF. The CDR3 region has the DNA TGTGCCAGCAGGCAGAGGGGGTCGAGCACCGGGGAGCTGTTTTTT.

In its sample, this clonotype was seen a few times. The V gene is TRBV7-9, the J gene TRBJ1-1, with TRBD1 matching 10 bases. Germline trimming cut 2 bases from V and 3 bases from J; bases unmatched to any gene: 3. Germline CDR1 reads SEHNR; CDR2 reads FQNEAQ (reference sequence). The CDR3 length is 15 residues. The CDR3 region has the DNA TGTGCCAGCAGCTTAAGACAGGGGGCGGACACTGAAGCTTTCTTT. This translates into CASSLRQGADTEAFF.

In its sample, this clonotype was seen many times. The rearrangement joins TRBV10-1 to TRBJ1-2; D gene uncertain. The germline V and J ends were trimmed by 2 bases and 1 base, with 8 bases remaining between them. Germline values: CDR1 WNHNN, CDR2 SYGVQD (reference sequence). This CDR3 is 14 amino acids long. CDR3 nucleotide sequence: TGCGCCAGCAGTGAGGGCAGCTTTAACTATGGCTACACCTTC. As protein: CASSEGSFNYGYTF.

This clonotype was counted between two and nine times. The CDR3 loop is CASSLVQDEKLFF. In nucleotides, the CDR3 is TGTGCCAGCAGCTTAGTCCAGGATGAAAAACTGTTTTTT. V gene TRBV7-9 combines with J gene TRBJ1-4; D is unresolved. In germline, CDR1 is SEHNR, CDR2 FQNEAQ (reference sequence). The V end lost 1 base, the J end lost 6 bases, and 6 bases lay between the germline ends. The CDR3 has 13 residues.

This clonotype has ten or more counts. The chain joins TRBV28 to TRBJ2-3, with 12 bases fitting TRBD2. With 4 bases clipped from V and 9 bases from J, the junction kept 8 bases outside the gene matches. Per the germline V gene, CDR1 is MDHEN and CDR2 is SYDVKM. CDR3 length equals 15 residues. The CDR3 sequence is CASSSSGGAELTQYF. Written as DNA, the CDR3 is TGTGCCAGCAGTTCTAGCGGGGGGGCAGAGTTGACGCAGTATTTT.

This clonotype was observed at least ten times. The CDR3 DNA is TGCGCCAGCAGCCAAGGTGACCGAGACTCCTACGAGCAGTACTTC. This encodes CASSQGDRDSYEQYF. This chain links TRBV4-1 with TRBJ2-7; D ambiguous. Trimming cost V 1 base and J 0 bases, with 10 bases left between them. This CDR3 spans 15 amino acids. Germline V lookup: CDR1 MGHRA, CDR2 YSYEKL.

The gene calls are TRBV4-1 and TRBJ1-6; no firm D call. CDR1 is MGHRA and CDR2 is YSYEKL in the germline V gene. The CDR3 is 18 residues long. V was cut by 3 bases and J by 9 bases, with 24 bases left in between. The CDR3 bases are TGCGCCAGCAGCCACGACGTTAAAAACGGCGATGGGAGTTCACCCCTCCACTTT. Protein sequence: CASSHDVKNGDGSSPLHF.

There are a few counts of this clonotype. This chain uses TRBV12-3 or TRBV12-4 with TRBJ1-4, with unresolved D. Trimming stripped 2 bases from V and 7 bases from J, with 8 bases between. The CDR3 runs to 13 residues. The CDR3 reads CASSLLRFEKLFF. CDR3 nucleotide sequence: TGTGCCAGCAGTTTACTGAGGTTTGAAAAACTGTTTTTT.

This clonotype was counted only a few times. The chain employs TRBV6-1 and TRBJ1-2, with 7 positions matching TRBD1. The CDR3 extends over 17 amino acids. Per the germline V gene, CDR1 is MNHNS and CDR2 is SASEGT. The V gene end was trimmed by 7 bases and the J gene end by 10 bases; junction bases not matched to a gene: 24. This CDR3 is CASNRPSGGTASWDYTF. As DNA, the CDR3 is TGTGCCAGCAATCGACCCAGTGGGGGGACAGCTTCATGGGACTACACCTTC.

CDR3 loop: CAIARMDEQFF. CDR3 coding DNA: TGTGCCATCGCCAGGATGGATGAGCAGTTCTTC. The chain has TRBV10-3 and TRBJ2-1, with D uncertain. This CDR3 is built from 11 residues. Germline V gene sequence: CDR1 ENHRY, CDR2 SYGVKD. V was pared by 8 bases and J by 8 bases, with 10 bases between.

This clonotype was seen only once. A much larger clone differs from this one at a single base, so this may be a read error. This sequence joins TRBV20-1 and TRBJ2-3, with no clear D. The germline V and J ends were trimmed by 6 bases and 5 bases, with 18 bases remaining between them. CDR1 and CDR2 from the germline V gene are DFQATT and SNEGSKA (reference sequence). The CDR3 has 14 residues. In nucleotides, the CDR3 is TGCAGTGCCCCGCCAAGCTGGGTGGTAGATACGCAGTATTTT. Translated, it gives CSAPPSWVVDTQYF.

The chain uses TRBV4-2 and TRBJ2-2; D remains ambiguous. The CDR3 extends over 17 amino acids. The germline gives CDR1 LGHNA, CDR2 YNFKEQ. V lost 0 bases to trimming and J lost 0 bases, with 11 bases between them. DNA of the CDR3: TGTGCCAGCAGCCAAGATAGGAACCAGACGAACACCGGGGAGCTGTTTTTT. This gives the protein CASSQDRNQTNTGELFF.

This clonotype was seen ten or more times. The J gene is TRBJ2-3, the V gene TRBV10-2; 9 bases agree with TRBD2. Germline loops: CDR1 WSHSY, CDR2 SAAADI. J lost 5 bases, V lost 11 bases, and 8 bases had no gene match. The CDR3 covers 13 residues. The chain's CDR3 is CAGGGGAVDTQYF. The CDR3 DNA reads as TGCGCCGGAGGCGGGGGGGCTGTAGATACGCAGTATTTT.

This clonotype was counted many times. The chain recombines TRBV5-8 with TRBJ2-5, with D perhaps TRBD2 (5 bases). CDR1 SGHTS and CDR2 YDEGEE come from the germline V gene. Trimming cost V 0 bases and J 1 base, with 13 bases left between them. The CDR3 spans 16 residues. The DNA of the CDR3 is TGTGCCAGCAGCTTGGGGAATCAGAGGGTCCAAGAGACCCAGTACTTC. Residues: CASSLGNQRVQETQYF.